The next 3 T cell receptor beta chains were all read from a single sample in a study of T cells in Graves' hyperthyroidism and ophthalmopathy. Amplification yielded TCR beta CDR3 regions, with RNA transcripts as the source. The HTBI primer set drove a first-round RT-PCR of the TCR CDR3. One entry per CDR3 protein results from TCRdb running MiXCR on the multiplex PCR reads. This repertoire shows roughly 530,000 distinct CDR3 sequences, over 15% found once; its top ten account for 15% to 20%. The sample taken for sequencing was blood. These receptors originate from a young woman with Graves' ophthalmopathy.

CDR3 nucleotide sequence: TGTGCCAGCAGTGCACAGGTCTCCACCATATATTTT. Protein sequence: CASSAQVSTIYF. The chain joins TRBV28 to TRBJ1-3; TRBD1 is a possible D gene (5 bases). Germline V gives CDR1 MDHEN, CDR2 SYDVKM. The CDR3 spans 12 residues. V gave up 5 bases and J gave up 9 bases, with 11 bases separating them.

This clonotype was counted at least ten times. The genes are TRBV28 and TRBJ2-2; 9 bases align to TRBD2. From germline, CDR1 is MDHEN and CDR2 SYDVKM. Trimming removed 4 bases from V and 2 bases from J; junction bases left unmatched: 8. The CDR3 is 17 residues long. The CDR3 protein is CASSYPTSGANTGELFF. The CDR3 DNA sequence: TGTGCCAGCAGTTACCCGACTAGCGGAGCAAACACCGGGGAGCTGTTTTTT.

This clonotype showed up just a few times. The chain is built from TRBV6-1 and TRBJ1-2; tentative D call: TRBD1 (5 bases). Looked up from germline, CDR1 is MNHNS and CDR2 is SASEGT. Trimming took off 2 bases at V and 4 bases at J, with 17 bases between the two ends. CDR3 length: 16 amino acids. The CDR3 sequence is CASSERRGLTLYGYTF. In DNA form, the CDR3 reads TGTGCCAGCAGTGAAAGGAGGGGACTGACTCTCTATGGCTACACCTTC.